The clone carrying this T cell receptor (beta chain) has ten or more counts. This entry comes from a study of T cells after yellow fever vaccination. The germline gives CDR1 SGHDT, CDR2 YYEEEE. V lost 6 bases and J lost 9; bases outside the gene matches: 15. The CDR3 sequence is 15 residues long. TCRdb re-analysed the 5' RACE reads in MiXCR, keeping a single row per CDR3 protein. The sample contains over 110,000 distinct CDR3 sequences, 7.7% of which appear only once. V usage is TRBV5-6 and J usage is TRBJ2-1; 7 bases map to TRBD2. The sequences come from CD4+ T cells sorted from PBMCs, collected 5 days after the yellow fever booster vaccination. The source of this sequence is a man younger than 40 who received the YFV17D yellow fever vaccine. The CDR3 is CASIILGLGPSEQFF. Here the CDR3 DNA reads TGTGCCAGCATCATCCTTGGACTAGGGCCCAGTGAGCAGTTCTTC.